These 21 T cell receptor beta chains originate from one sample sequenced in a study of T cell responses to AZD1222 COVID-19 vaccine. Here immunoSEQ multiplex PCR was the method, and the copy in TCRdb shows in-frame clones only, minus some. The sample lists about 180,000 clones, about 91% seen once, with 11% in the top ten. The sample consisted of peripheral blood, taken 28 days after the second AZD1222 dose. These receptors were taken from an adult who received the AZD1222 COVID-19 vaccine.

The gene calls are TRBV5-8 and TRBJ2-5; the match to TRBD2 covers 7 bases. Germline lookup yields CDR1 SGHTS and CDR2 YDEGEE. The V segment lost 4 bases and the J segment 5 bases; nucleotides outside the gene matches: 11. CDR3 length: 15 amino acids. The CDR3 protein is CASSPGGVHWETQYF. The CDR3 DNA is TGTGCCAGCAGCCCTGGGGGGGTCCACTGGGAGACCCAGTACTTC.

V is TRBV30 and J is TRBJ2-1, with 11 nucleotides matching TRBD2. This CDR3 has 14 residues. Germline CDR1 reads GTSNPN; CDR2 reads SVGIG (reference sequence). V trimming: 8 bases; J trimming: 5 bases; junction bases outside the gene matches: 8. The CDR3 region has the DNA TGTGCCGGCCGGCTAGCGGGGGGTAACAATGAGCAGTTCTTC. Amino acids: CAGRLAGGNNEQFF.

The chain recombines TRBV30 with TRBJ1-1, with D hard to call. This CDR3 comprises 14 residues. Germline values: CDR1 GTSNPN, CDR2 SVGIG (reference sequence). Trimming left V 0 bases short and J 1 base short, with 9 bases between. CDR3 nucleotide sequence: TGTGCCTGGAGTGTAAAAGGAAGGAACACTGAAGCTTTCTTT. This translates into CAWSVKGRNTEAFF.

The rearrangement uses TRBV5-1 and TRBJ1-1; tentative D call: TRBD1 (6 bases). The V gene lost 4 bases and the J gene lost 5 bases, with 15 bases spanning the gap. Germline assignment: CDR1 SGHRS and CDR2 YFSETQ. There are 14 residues in the CDR3. CDR3 in DNA: TGCGCCAGCAGCATTGATCAGGGGCGAACTGAAGCTTTCTTT. This translates into CASSIDQGRTEAFF.

The chain is built from TRBV10-3 and TRBJ2-2; 14 bases match TRBD2. The CDR3 consists of 18 residues. The ends lost 2 bases at V and 0 bases at J; junction bases unmatched: 2. Germline CDR1 reads ENHRY; CDR2 reads SYGVKD. In nucleotides, the CDR3 is TGTGCCATCAGTGAGAGGACTAGCGGGGGGTCGAACACCGGGGAGCTGTTTTTT. Residues: CAISERTSGGSNTGELFF.

The V call is TRBV19, the J call TRBJ1-2; 8 nucleotides match TRBD1. The CDR3 is 15 residues long. The germline gives CDR1 LNHDA, CDR2 SQIVND (reference sequence). The trim removed 1 base at V and 8 bases at J, leaving 9 bases unmatched. The CDR3 spells CASSIGQTGDDGYTF. The DNA for the CDR3 is TGTGCCAGTAGTATAGGGCAGACAGGGGATGACGGCTACACCTTC.

The rearrangement links TRBV7-9 to TRBJ2-3; weak D call: TRBD2 (5 bases). This CDR3 comprises 13 residues. Germline V gene lookup returns CDR1 SEHNR and CDR2 FQNEAQ (reference sequence). Trimming removed 2 bases at V and 10 bases at J, with 13 bases between. Here the CDR3 reads CASSLIPGSPQYF. For the CDR3, the DNA is TGTGCCAGCAGCTTAATCCCGGGGTCGCCGCAGTATTTT.

DNA of the CDR3: TGCGCCAGCAGCTCTACGATGGTAGCGGGGGGAAACATTCAGTACTTC. It translates to CASSSTMVAGGNIQYF. The chain has TRBV5-1 and TRBJ2-4; TRBD2 matches 10 bases. Germline V gene data show CDR1 as SGHRS and CDR2 as YFSETQ. The CDR3 length is 16 residues. J was trimmed by 6 bases and V by 3 bases; bases with no gene match: 9.

The chain has TRBV6-5 and TRBJ1-6; D perhaps matches TRBD1 (6 bases). The germline V and J ends were trimmed by 6 bases and 10 bases, with 13 bases remaining between them. Germline CDR1 MNHEY, CDR2 SVGAGI. The CDR3 contains 13 residues. In DNA, the CDR3 is TGTGCCAGCAGCTTAGGGGGGTTCTCACCCCTCCACTTT. Residues: CASSLGGFSPLHF.

V usage is TRBV11-2 and J usage is TRBJ2-1; 8 nucleotides line up with TRBD1. The CDR3 runs to 14 residues. Germline lookup yields CDR1 SGHAT and CDR2 FQNNGV. V shed 7 bases, J shed 7 bases, and the junction held 9 bases outside the gene matches. The DNA for the CDR3 is TGTGCCAGCAAGAGACAGGGGAGTATGAATGAGCAGTTCTTC. This encodes CASKRQGSMNEQFF.

This chain uses TRBV7-2 with TRBJ1-2, with TRBD1 matching over 10 bases. The CDR3 totals 15 residues. Germline V CDR1 and CDR2: SGHTA, FQGNSA. The junction had 9 bases not matched to a gene; V was cut back by 5 bases and J by 6 bases. The CDR3 nucleotides read TGTGCCAGCAGCCCAAGACAGGGGGCAACCGATGGCTACACCTTC. The encoded protein is CASSPRQGATDGYTF. Complete variable domain (other parts from reference TRBV7-2 and TRBJ1-2): GAGVSQSPSNKVTEKGKDVELRCDPISGHTALYWYRQSLGQGLEFLIYFQGNSAPDKSGLPSDRFSAERTGGSVSTLTIQRTQQEDSAVYLCASSPRQGATDGYTFGSGTRLTVV.

This chain connects TRBV13 to TRBJ1-3; the D gene is possibly TRBD1 (6 bases). CDR3 length: 18 amino acids. Germline CDR1 and CDR2: PRHDT and FYEKMQ (reference sequence). The V end lost 5 bases, the J end lost 4 bases, and 24 bases lay between the germline ends. CDR3 region: CASSPKVLRGSSGNTIYF. The DNA of the CDR3 is TGTGCCAGCAGCCCAAAAGTCCTCAGGGGTTCGTCAGGAAACACCATATATTTT.

The chain has TRBV27 and TRBJ2-7; weak D call: TRBD2 (6 bases). V lost 0 bases to trimming and J lost 1 base, with 10 bases between them. Germline loops: CDR1 MNHEY, CDR2 SMNVEV (reference sequence). The CDR3 is made up of 15 amino acids. CDR3 nucleotide sequence: TGTGCCAGCAGTTTATCCTTCGGGGGTTCCTACGAGCAGTACTTC. Encoded protein: CASSLSFGGSYEQYF.

The chain combines TRBV6-5 with TRBJ2-5; D gene ambiguous. V was cut by 6 bases and J by 4 bases, with 6 bases left in between. Germline V CDR1 and CDR2: MNHEY, SVGAGI. The CDR3 has 11 residues. The CDR3 region is CASRLVETQYF. As DNA, the CDR3 is TGTGCCAGCAGATTAGTAGAGACCCAGTACTTC.

The gene calls are TRBV6-2 or TRBV6-3 and TRBJ1-5; possible D gene TRBD1, 6 bases. This CDR3 contains 16 residues. The V end was cut by 2 bases, the J end by 0 bases, with 11 bases between. Germline loops: CDR1 MNHEY, CDR2 SVGEGT. CDR3 protein: CASSYVGGRSNQPQHF. DNA for the CDR3: TGTGCCAGCAGTTACGTCGGGGGCCGTAGCAATCAGCCCCAGCATTTT.

This clone was seen just once. The V and J genes are TRBV5-1 and TRBJ2-3, with 7 bases that match TRBD1. In germline, CDR1 is SGHRS, CDR2 YFSETQ. This CDR3 has 17 residues. V dropped 0 bases and J dropped 0; count of bases not matched to a gene: 7. The CDR3 loop reads CASSLVGTALSTDTQYF. CDR3 sequence (DNA): TGCGCCAGCAGCTTGGTCGGGACAGCCCTTAGCACAGATACGCAGTATTTT.

On this clone itself: Other nucleotide sequences from this sample produce the same CDR3. The chain couples TRBV18 to TRBJ1-1; D not resolved. The CDR3 totals 12 residues. V lost 2 bases and J lost 2, with 3 bases in between. The germline CDR1 and CDR2 sequences are KGHSH and LQKENI. DNA of the CDR3: TGTGCCAGCTCACCAGCTAACACTGAAGCTTTCTTT. Translation: CASSPANTEAFF.

This clone has only one observation. The chain is built from TRBV28 and TRBJ2-1; D may be TRBD1 (6 bases). Trimming stripped 6 bases from V and 5 bases from J, with 17 bases between. This CDR3 has 15 amino acids. Germline loops: CDR1 MDHEN, CDR2 SYDVKM. CDR3 DNA sequence: TGTGCCAGCAGCCATGATTTTAGGGACAACAATGAGCAGTTCTTC. Residues: CASSHDFRDNNEQFF. The variable domain in full, with the rest retrieved from reference TRBV28 and TRBJ2-1, is DVKVTQSSRYLVKRTGEKVFLECVQDMDHENMFWYRQDPGLGLRLIYFSYDVKMKEKGDIPEGYSVSREKKERFSLILESASTNQTSMYLCASSHDFRDNNEQFFGPGTRLTVL.

The chain couples TRBV19 to TRBJ1-1; perhaps TRBD1 as D (5 bases). The V gene lost 3 bases and the J gene lost 3 bases, with 14 bases spanning the gap. Per the germline V gene, CDR1 is LNHDA and CDR2 is SQIVND (reference sequence). The CDR3 contains 15 residues. The CDR3 is CASSIEAGPDTEAFF. The CDR3, as DNA: TGTGCCAGTAGTATTGAGGCAGGGCCTGACACTGAAGCTTTCTTT.

This clone appeared a single time. The chain carries TRBV6-5 and TRBJ2-7, with unresolved D. CDR1 MNHEY and CDR2 SVGAGI come from the germline V gene. CDR3 length: 11 amino acids. V gave up 5 bases and J gave up 6 bases, with 8 bases separating them. CDR3 coding DNA: TGTGCCAGCAGTCCCGGTGGCGAGCAGTACTTC. This translates into CASSPGGEQYF.

The rearrangement uses TRBV7-2 and TRBJ1-4; D is undetermined. With 2 bases removed from V and 8 bases from J, the gap between germline ends came to 9 bases. The CDR3 consists of 13 residues. The V gene's germline CDR1 is SGHTA and CDR2 FQGNSA. The CDR3 reads CASSLKFGEKLFF. CDR3 DNA: TGTGCCAGCAGCTTAAAGTTCGGGGAAAAACTGTTTTTT. Drawing the rest from reference TRBV7-2 and TRBJ1-4, the complete variable domain is GAGVSQSPSNKVTEKGKDVELRCDPISGHTALYWYRQSLGQGLEFLIYFQGNSAPDKSGLPSDRFSAERTGGSVSTLTIQRTQQEDSAVYLCASSLKFGEKLFFGSGTQLSVL.